This entry lists 9 T cell receptor beta chains sequenced from one sample in a study of blood T cell repertoires in COVID-19. The method was immunoSEQ multiplex PCR; TCRdb's version includes in-frame clones alone and lacks a portion of them. Of hundreds of thousands of clones in the sample, approximately 91% are singletons; the top ten hold approximately 0.7%. Source material: peripheral blood. These receptor sequences come from a man aged 40-55 years with acute or convalescent COVID-19.

The rearrangement links TRBV11-2 to TRBJ2-1, with TRBD1 identical over 9 bases. The CDR3 runs 17 residues. Looked up from germline, CDR1 is SGHAT and CDR2 is FQNNGV. Trimming took 3 bases from V and 5 from J; bases not matched to a gene: 11. Here the CDR3 DNA reads TGTGCCAGCAGCTTCACCCTAGGAGGACAGGGGAACAATGAGCAGTTCTTC. It yields the protein CASSFTLGGQGNNEQFF.

The chain combines TRBV24-1 with TRBJ2-1; perhaps TRBD2 as D (8 bases). V was clipped by 6 bases and J by 3 bases, with 17 bases between them. The germline CDR1 and CDR2 sequences are KGHDR and SFDVKD. The length of the CDR3 is 16 residues. For the CDR3, the DNA is TGTGCCACCAGTTCCCGGGGGGGACAGAACTACAATGAGCAGTTCTTC. This sequence encodes CATSSRGGQNYNEQFF.

The genes are TRBV5-1 and TRBJ2-6; 8 bases map to TRBD2. The CDR3 has 18 residues. V lost 5 bases and J lost 0; bases outside the gene matches: 10. Germline CDR1 and CDR2: SGHRS and YFSETQ. The CDR3 DNA is TGCGCCAGCAGACCCCGGGGGGGACAACTCTCTGGGGCCAACGTCCTGACTTTC. Protein: CASRPRGGQLSGANVLTF.

V gene TRBV9 combines with J gene TRBJ1-1; 7 bases fit TRBD1. The length of the CDR3 is 12 residues. Germline-derived CDR1 and CDR2 are SGDLS and YYNGEE. Trimming at V came to 4 bases and at J to 7 bases, leaving 4 bases not matched to a gene. The CDR3 reads CASSLGGGEAFF. For the CDR3, the DNA is TGTGCCAGCAGCCTAGGGGGCGGTGAAGCTTTCTTT.

This clone appeared a single time. J is TRBJ2-5 and V is TRBV2, with TRBD2 identical over 9 bases. J was trimmed by 5 bases and V by 4 bases; bases with no gene match: 8. Germline assignment: CDR1 SNHLY and CDR2 FYNNEI. The CDR3 totals 15 residues. The CDR3 sequence is CASSAGGGAWETQYF. The CDR3, as DNA: TGTGCCAGCAGTGCCGGCGGGGGGGCCTGGGAGACCCAGTACTTC.

The V call is TRBV30, the J call TRBJ1-6, with TRBD1 as a possible D gene (5 bases). This CDR3 has 18 residues. Trimming removed 3 bases at V and 2 bases at J, with 20 bases between. CDR1 and CDR2 from the germline V gene are GTSNPN and SVGIG (reference sequence). The chain's CDR3 is CAWRALPGGAAYNSPLHF. The CDR3 bases are TGTGCCTGGAGGGCCCTACCGGGGGGTGCCGCCTATAATTCACCCCTCCACTTT.

The genes are TRBV7-9 and TRBJ2-1, with 7 bases aligning to TRBD2. J was trimmed by 5 bases and V by 5 bases; bases with no gene match: 6. This CDR3 spans 14 amino acids. The germline gives CDR1 SEHNR, CDR2 FQNEAQ (reference sequence). In DNA, the CDR3 is TGTGCCAGCAGCGGGGCTAGCGGAAACAATGAGCAGTTCTTC. Translated, it gives CASSGASGNNEQFF.

The chain carries TRBV29-1 and TRBJ2-1, with 9 bases matching TRBD2. The CDR3 is 16 amino acids. From germline, CDR1 is SQVTM and CDR2 ANQGSEA. V was pared by 4 bases and J by 1 base, with 8 bases of the junction left unmatched. CDR3 residues: CSVGTAGGRSYNEQFF. Written as DNA, the CDR3 is TGCAGCGTTGGGACAGCGGGGGGTCGATCCTACAATGAGCAGTTCTTC.

The rearrangement joins TRBV28 to TRBJ2-7, with D perhaps TRBD1 (5 bases). The CDR3 is 12 amino acids. Trimming took 6 bases from V and 6 from J, leaving 12 bases between them. Germline V lookup: CDR1 MDHEN, CDR2 SYDVKM. The CDR3 loop reads CASSLKGIEQYF. The CDR3 nucleotides read TGTGCCAGCAGCCTAAAGGGGATCGAGCAGTACTTC.